This TCR beta chain originates from a study of identical twins (dated by TCRdb to between 2015 and 2016). Study-level background: The study deep-sequenced TCR alpha and beta repertoires from monozygotic twins, unrelated adults of various ages and cord blood to test whether fetal clonotypes persist. To rule out contamination, replicate twin experiments were performed at different times with different library preparation protocols.

V sheds 6 bases and J sheds 3 bases, leaving 12 bases between their ends. There are 13 amino acids in the CDR3, from cysteine to phenylalanine inclusive. Here the CDR3 DNA is all that survives: 39 bases in frame from base 1. Points the paper makes about the study in general: Recombination models systematically underestimated out-of-frame TCR alpha sharing in monozygotic twins but agreed with sharing between unrelated individuals. Zero-insertion analyses could be partly confounded by invariant T cells such as MAIT and iNKT, although diverse VJ usage argued against such confounding for most clonotypes. Because the same donors could not be followed over many years, the conclusions depended on cross-sectional statistical analysis. Compared with coincidental sharing between unrelated individuals, out-of-frame TCR alpha sequences shared between twins had an excess of sequences with low generation probability. Abundant cord blood beta clonotypes carried fewer insertions; young adult naive repertoires showed a weaker similar trend, while memory repertoires showed none. In beta out-of-frame sequences, excess twin sharing was weaker, because having fewer shared sequences lowered the signal-to-noise ratio.

The library was built by means of 5' RACE. For sequencing, an Illumina HiSeq 2000 was employed. Template switching added a universal primer binding site, and the final cDNA carried a unique molecular identifier that allowed TCR cDNA molecules to be counted accurately. Specific primers in the conserved constant-segment region were used to synthesize first-strand cDNA for the TCR alpha and beta chains. To control for contamination, every cDNA library was double barcoded, receiving both a SMART-Mk sample barcode and Illumina barcodes. TruSeq adapter sequences, together with Illumina sample barcodes, were added in two successive PCR steps. The Illumina HiSeq platform was used with custom primers to sequence TCR alpha and beta cDNA libraries. From the authors' description of their analysis: Unique molecular identifiers were extracted from raw reads with MiGEC, and CDR3 positions were determined with MiXCR. For each individual, recombination models were inferred using an EM algorithm with the repgenHMM and IGoR tools. The tcR package in R was used for shared clonotype analysis, with sharing normalized by the product of cloneset sizes. To study raw recombination without the effects of thymic and clonal selection, out-of-frame nonproductive sequences were analyzed. TCRdb reran the public reads through fastp at Q25 and MiXCR, keeping productive beta chains. One record per CDR3 amino acid sequence lists the most common genes and DNA. TCRdb, not the authors, supplied the V and J calls. For this sample there are 220,000 or so distinct CDR3 sequences; roughly 7% appear just once. Roughly 3.9% of the sample comes from the top ten.

Every donor was a healthy Caucasian. Three pairs of female monozygotic twins, all aged about 18 to 29 years, made up the twin cohort. Using Miltenyi CD45RO+ enrichment and human naive T-cell isolation kits, memory (CD45RO+) and naive T cells were isolated from PBMC. This clonotype has a handful of counts. Its antigen is currently not known. Base qualities are not provided; no much larger clone lies one nucleotide away. The same specimen was also included in a second study, on yellow fever vaccine responses in identical twins. The second study, in turn, reports: The T cell response to vaccination in identical twins was reported by the authors to appear partly convergent and partly personalized. Focusing on identical twins, the study followed the T cell clones that responded to the vaccine, and did so with precision.

The rearrangement joined TRBV12-3 or TRBV12-4 to TRBJ2-7, with the D gene tentatively TRBD1 or TRBD2, based on 5 matching bases in each. The sequencing sample was made of memory (CD45RO+) T cells sorted from blood. The cell subset or site label for this specimen denotes: CD45RO+ enriched T cells. The origin of this receptor is a woman between 18 and 29 years old in good health. The nucleotide sequence is TGTGCCAGCAGCCTCGGGACGGGCTACGAGCAGTACTTC. This encodes CASSLGTGYEQYF.